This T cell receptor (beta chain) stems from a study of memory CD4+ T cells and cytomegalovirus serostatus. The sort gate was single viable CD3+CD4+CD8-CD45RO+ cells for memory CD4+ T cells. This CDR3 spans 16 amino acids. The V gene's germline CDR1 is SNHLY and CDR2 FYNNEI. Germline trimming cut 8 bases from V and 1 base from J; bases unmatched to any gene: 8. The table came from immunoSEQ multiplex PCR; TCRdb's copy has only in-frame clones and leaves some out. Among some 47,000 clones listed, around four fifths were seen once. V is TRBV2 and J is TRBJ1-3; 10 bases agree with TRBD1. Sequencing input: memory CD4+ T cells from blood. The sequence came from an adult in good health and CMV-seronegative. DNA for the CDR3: TGTGCCAGCGAGGGGGGGACAGGGGAGTCTGGAAACACCATATATTTT. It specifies CASEGGTGESGNTIYF.